This TCR beta chain was sequenced in a study of circulating and synovial CD4+ cells in juvenile arthritis. Study conclusions and caveats: Bulk blood CD4 repertoires were more diverse than these. Compared with bulk blood, circulating pathogenic-like lymphocytes shared substantially more CDR3 sequences with synovial T cells.

The CDR3 spans 15 residues. The germline gives CDR1 MGHRA, CDR2 YSYEKL. Less than 10 mL of blood per patient was used. This clone was observed once. The antigen is not known. Sequenced by immunoSEQ multiplex PCR; TCRdb stores in-frame clones only, minus some. This table has some 1,800 clones, about 93% appearing once. J is TRBJ2-5 and V is TRBV4-1, with D possibly matching TRBD2 (7 bases). The J call is doubtful: the DNA matches TRBJ2-7 better. Sequenced material: HLA-DR+ CD4+ T cells from blood. Sample subset: circulating pathogenic-like lymphocytes, sorted as HLA-DR+CD14-CD3+CD4+CD25low/- blood T cells. The receptor was derived from a human patient with juvenile idiopathic arthritis. Some clones in this sample may be carry-over from other donors' samples. This CDR3 is CASSQSGGSTYEQYF. CDR3 DNA sequence: TGCGCCAGCAGCCAATCGGGGGGCTCAACCTACGAGCAGTACTTC.